This TCR beta chain was profiled in a study of shared T cell receptors in the human thymus. Some clones are missing from TCRdb's copy, which holds only in-frame ones; the method was immunoSEQ multiplex PCR. This sample has about 660,000 clones, with more than 75% found just once. The CDR3 sequence is 14 residues long. Germline CDR1 is MNHEY and CDR2 is SMNVEV (reference sequence). V gave up 4 bases and J gave up 7 bases; unmatched junction bases: 6. The sample also formed part of further work on human thymus T cells.

The sequence derives from a boy in the first two years of life with a congenital heart defect. The J gene is TRBJ1-5, the V gene TRBV27; the match to TRBD1 covers 8 bases. Material: thymocytes. The CDR3 spells CASSSEDRDQPQHF. For the CDR3, the DNA is TGTGCCAGCAGTTCGGAGGACAGGGACCAGCCCCAGCATTTT.